This T cell receptor (beta chain) came from a study of beta chain features in type 1 diabetes (dated by TCRdb to 2017 to 2018). General notes on the study: Patients and healthy donors did not differ in mean age, gender distribution, total cell number or subset yield. A total of over 90,000,000 sorted cells were examined across all samples, and a strong correlation was observed between cell number per subset and RNA yield. The study compared the TCRB repertoires of sorted circulating CD4+ T cell subsets in recently diagnosed type 1 diabetes patients with those in matched healthy donors. Regulatory and stem cell-like memory subsets were obtained from only 8 patients and roughly eight healthy donors, while naive and central memory subsets were obtained from all 30 or so donors.

Each donor gave one peripheral blood draw, averaging roughly 120 mL, which was collected into heparinised tubes. Naive, central memory, regulatory and stem cell-like memory CD4+ T cells were sorted on a BD FACSAria II using a panel including CD45RO, CCR7, CD25, CD127, CD95 and CD27. Every sorted population had a purity above 95%. PBMCs were isolated immediately by Lymphoprep density gradient centrifugation and stained directly without culture. So that batch effects would be minimized, each experiment stained and sorted samples in pairs, pairing one healthy donor with one patient. CDR1 and CDR2 are drawn from the germline V gene: MNHEY, SVGAGI. The CDR3 contains 12 residues, cysteine and phenylalanine counted. This entry keeps only the CDR3 DNA: 36 bases, framed from base 1. V loses 6 bases, J loses 4 bases, and the germline ends lie 9 bases apart. Study-wide findings and limitations: In all four CD4+ subsets, TCRB CDR3 length was moderately but significantly shorter in type 1 diabetes patients. The naive, central memory and regulatory TCRB repertoires appeared to resemble one another more closely among patients than among healthy donors. Fewer insertions and more nucleotide deletions at VDJ recombination sites were observed in patients with type 1 diabetes, implying thymic rearrangement abnormalities. Because small numbers of individuals were included in the HLA sub-analyses, any influence of HLA type on TCRB rearrangement was left unresolved. Because cDNA was sequenced instead of genomic DNA, highly expressing activated cells could be over-represented, though the groups showed no difference in activation or CD3 levels. PCR may preferentially amplify shorter templates, but because patient and control samples were amplified and corrected together, any resulting skew would affect both groups equally.

With regard to this clone: Its antigen remains undetermined. The sample holds no much larger clone one base away, and base qualities are not on file.

The High Capacity cDNA Reverse Transcription Kit was used to reverse transcribe all of the isolated RNA, meaning that expressed TCRB transcripts were what got sequenced. Deep immunoSEQ sequencing was applied to naive, central memory and regulatory T cell samples, giving an average of about 3.8 million total reads per sample. Sorted cells were lysed in RLT buffer and RNA was extracted with DNase-treated RNeasy Micro or Mini kits, depending on cell number. To prevent cross-contamination, each cell subset was processed individually, whereas patient and healthy donor samples were processed jointly. The immunoSEQ multiplex PCR was used to amplify TCRB sequences from cDNA, generating 87-bp fragments that spanned the CDR3 region. The amplicons were sequenced using the Illumina HiSeq platform. The source study handled its data this way. PCR bias was corrected computationally using synthetic template baselines, and reads within Hamming distance 2 were collapsed, with unmergeable singletons discarded. Reads were aligned to IMGT to assign V, D and J genes, CDR3 length, and insertions or deletions at six rearrangement sites. Clonotype counts were normalized to sorted cell number within each subset before computing true diversity and Gini coefficients with the tcR R package. The overlap coefficient, calculated on TCRB nucleotide sequences, was used to measure repertoire sharing. As stored in TCRdb, this immuneACCESS dataset retains in-frame rearrangements with V and J assigned. A fraction of the clones does not appear; measured against another copy, unresolved V genes explain less than half of the discrepancy, and the remainder lacks a known reason. V, J and clone size derive from that table, while D and trimming were established from the DNA sequence. For this sample the table gives 300,000 or so clones, of which around 9.7% were detected only once. The ten largest make up 0.95% to 1.1% of the sample.

This chain is built from TRBV6-5 and TRBJ1-2; possibly the D gene is TRBD1, per 5 matching bases. The receptor was isolated from a man aged 25-45 years with type 1 diabetes. What was sequenced was central memory CD4+ T cells from blood. The CDR3 sequence is CASRSDSYGYTF. Here is the DNA: TGTGCCAGCAGGTCCGACAGCTATGGCTACACCTTC.